This entry concerns a single T cell receptor (beta chain). What it binds is unknown. The data are from a study of T cell repertoires in cytomegalovirus infection. As for the study in general: Based on public TCR beta signatures, there were indications of CMV infection and of a matching HLA type. Notes on the study in general: Of the TCR beta families, the public ones yielded a cumulative frequency that identified carriers of CMV plus the relevant HLA. Clonotype analysis showed dominance of the ex vivo response by HLA-C-restricted CMV-specific TCR beta clonotypes.

From germline, CDR1 is SGHNT and CDR2 YYREEE (reference sequence). V lost 4 bases and J 6 bases, leaving 19 bases between the germline ends. The CDR3 length is 15 residues. MiXCR, applied by TCRdb to the reads, yields one record per CDR3 protein. The sample has hundreds of thousands of distinct CDR3 sequences, about 44% seen once; the top ten hold around 45%. The sequences come from cultured PBMCs, collected from culture after CMV antigen stimulation. The receptor comes from a human donor in good health (CMV status not recorded). Some clones in this sample may be carry-over from other donors' samples. V is TRBV5-4 and J is TRBJ1-1, with a tentative D call TRBD1 (5 bases). The DNA of the CDR3 is TGTGCCAGCAGCGGAAGAAAGGACGGGACTGCTGAAGCTTTCTTT. This gives the protein CASSGRKDGTAEAFF.